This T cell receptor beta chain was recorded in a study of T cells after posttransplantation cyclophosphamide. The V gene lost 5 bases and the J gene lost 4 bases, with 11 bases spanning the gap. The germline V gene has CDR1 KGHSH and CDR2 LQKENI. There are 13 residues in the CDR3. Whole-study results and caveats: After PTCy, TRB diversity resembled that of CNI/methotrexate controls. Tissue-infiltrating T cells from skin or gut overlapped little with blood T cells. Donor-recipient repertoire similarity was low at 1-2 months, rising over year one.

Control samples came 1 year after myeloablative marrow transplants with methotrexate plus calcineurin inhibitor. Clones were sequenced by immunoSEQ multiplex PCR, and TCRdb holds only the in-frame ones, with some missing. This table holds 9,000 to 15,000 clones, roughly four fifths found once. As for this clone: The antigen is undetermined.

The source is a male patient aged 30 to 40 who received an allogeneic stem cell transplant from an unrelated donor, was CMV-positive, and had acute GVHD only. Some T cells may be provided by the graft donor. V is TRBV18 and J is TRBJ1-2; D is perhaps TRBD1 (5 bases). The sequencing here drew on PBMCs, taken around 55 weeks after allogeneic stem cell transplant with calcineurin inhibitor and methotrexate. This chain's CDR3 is CASSEDKSYGYTF. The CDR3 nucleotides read TGTGCCAGCTCAGAGGACAAGTCCTATGGCTACACCTTC.